A selection of T cell receptor beta chains follows, all from one sample in a study of identifying expanded T cells in peripheral blood. Generated by immunoSEQ multiplex PCR, the TCRdb table keeps only in-frame clones and is missing some. The data hold over 100,000 clones, with approximately 89% observed a single time. What was sequenced was blood. The receptors were gathered from a person aged 18 to 75 in good health. CDR3s include the opening cysteine and the closing phenylalanine or tryptophan. D genes are given only for firm matches. Only some rows state a clone size, as once, few, many or a class for expanded clones.

j_call: TRBJ2-7
v_call: TRBV19
clone_size: NA
d_call: NA
cdr3_aa: CASKEGPGWEQYF
cdr3_nt: TGTGCCAGTAAAGAGGGGCCCGGGTGGGAGCAGTACTTC

j_call: TRBJ2-1
v_call: TRBV4-1
clone_size: NA
d_call: NA
cdr3_aa: CASSQPYGAPYNEQFF
cdr3_nt: TGCGCCAGCAGCCAACCGTACGGAGCCCCTTACAATGAGCAGTTCTTC

j_call: TRBJ2-2
v_call: TRBV4-3
clone_size: few
d_call: NA
cdr3_aa: CASSQRMLGELFF
cdr3_nt: TGCGCCAGCAGCCAACGGATGTTGGGGGAGCTGTTTTTT

j_call: TRBJ2-7
v_call: TRBV7-9
clone_size: NA
d_call: NA
cdr3_aa: CASSLTGLAYEQYF
cdr3_nt: TGTGCCAGCAGCTTAACTGGACTTGCCTACGAGCAGTACTTC

j_call: TRBJ1-2
v_call: TRBV5-1
clone_size: few
d_call: NA
cdr3_aa: CASSPRTTAPYGYTF
cdr3_nt: TGCGCCAGCAGCCCGAGGACAACTGCCCCTTATGGCTACACCTTC

j_call: TRBJ1-2
v_call: TRBV6-6
clone_size: NA
d_call: NA
cdr3_aa: CASSPSGSYGYTF
cdr3_nt: TGTGCCAGCAGTCCATCAGGGTCCTATGGCTACACCTTC

j_call: TRBJ1-3
v_call: TRBV2
clone_size: NA
d_call: NA
cdr3_aa: CATRLSEAPGNTIYF
cdr3_nt: TGTGCCACCAGGTTATCGGAGGCTCCTGGAAACACCATATATTTT

j_call: TRBJ1-4
v_call: TRBV19
clone_size: NA
d_call: NA
cdr3_aa: CASTGRQTTNEKLFF
cdr3_nt: TGTGCCAGTACTGGGAGACAAACAACTAATGAAAAACTGTTTTTT

j_call: TRBJ2-1
v_call: TRBV5-6
clone_size: once
d_call: TRBD2
cdr3_aa: CASSLSERGAYNEQFF
cdr3_nt: TGTGCCAGCAGCTTGTCGGAGCGGGGGGCCTACAATGAGCAGTTCTTC

j_call: TRBJ1-1
v_call: TRBV11-1
clone_size: NA
d_call: NA
cdr3_aa: CASSLSGDTEAFF
cdr3_nt: TGTGCCAGCAGCTTATCTGGGGACACTGAAGCTTTCTTT

j_call: TRBJ1-1
v_call: TRBV28
clone_size: NA
d_call: TRBD1
cdr3_aa: CASSFKKQGRAEAFF
cdr3_nt: TGTGCCAGCAGTTTTAAAAAACAGGGGAGAGCTGAAGCTTTCTTT

j_call: TRBJ1-4
v_call: TRBV11-2
clone_size: NA
d_call: NA
cdr3_aa: CASSEQRWSEKLFF
cdr3_nt: TGTGCCAGCAGCGAACAGAGGTGGTCGGAAAAACTGTTTTTT

j_call: TRBJ2-2
v_call: TRBV27
clone_size: once
d_call: NA
cdr3_aa: CASSPTLVRATGELFF
cdr3_nt: TGTGCCAGCAGTCCTACCCTAGTCCGGGCCACCGGGGAGCTGTTTTTT

j_call: TRBJ1-5
v_call: TRBV6-1
clone_size: NA
d_call: NA
cdr3_aa: CASSEAQAGNQPQHF
cdr3_nt: TGTGCCAGCAGTGAAGCGCAGGCAGGGAACCAGCCCCAGCATTTT

j_call: TRBJ2-6
v_call: TRBV5-8
clone_size: NA
d_call: NA
cdr3_aa: CASSLVVRGGANVLTF
cdr3_nt: TGTGCCAGCAGCTTGGTTGTCAGGGGTGGGGCCAACGTCCTGACTTTC

j_call: TRBJ1-2
v_call: TRBV23-1
clone_size: NA
d_call: NA
cdr3_aa: CASSEKGTSYGYTF
cdr3_nt: TGCGCCAGCAGTGAAAAAGGGACCTCCTATGGCTACACCTTC

j_call: TRBJ1-6
v_call: TRBV13
clone_size: NA
d_call: TRBD1
cdr3_aa: CASSITGVQSPLHF
cdr3_nt: TGTGCCAGCAGCATAACAGGGGTTCAATCACCCCTCCACTTT

j_call: TRBJ1-1
v_call: TRBV19
clone_size: NA
d_call: TRBD1
cdr3_aa: CASRMRDRGETEAFF
cdr3_nt: TGTGCCAGTAGGATGAGGGACAGGGGAGAGACTGAAGCTTTCTTT

j_call: TRBJ2-1
v_call: TRBV19
clone_size: NA
d_call: NA
cdr3_aa: CASSKRQGNNEQFF
cdr3_nt: TGTGCCAGTAGTAAGCGGCAGGGGAACAATGAGCAGTTCTTC

j_call: TRBJ2-4
v_call: TRBV29-1
clone_size: NA
d_call: NA
cdr3_aa: CSVEVRWLAKNIQYF
cdr3_nt: TGCAGCGTTGAAGTCCGCTGGTTAGCCAAAAACATTCAGTACTTC

j_call: TRBJ1-5
v_call: TRBV2
clone_size: NA
d_call: NA
cdr3_aa: CASSEDPLRNQPQHF
cdr3_nt: TGTGCCAGCAGTGAAGATCCATTACGGAATCAGCCCCAGCATTTT

j_call: TRBJ2-5
v_call: TRBV10-3
clone_size: NA
d_call: TRBD1
cdr3_aa: CAISEARGRETQYF
cdr3_nt: TGTGCCATCAGTGAGGCCAGGGGGCGAGAGACCCAGTACTTC

j_call: TRBJ1-2
v_call: TRBV9
clone_size: NA
d_call: NA
cdr3_aa: CASRQDINYGYTF
cdr3_nt: TGTGCCAGCAGACAGGACATTAACTATGGCTACACCTTC

j_call: TRBJ2-7
v_call: TRBV29-1
clone_size: NA
d_call: TRBD2
cdr3_aa: CSVDPSGRRDEQYF
cdr3_nt: TGCAGCGTTGACCCTAGCGGCCGCAGGGACGAGCAGTACTTC

j_call: TRBJ2-3
v_call: TRBV10-3
clone_size: NA
d_call: TRBD2
cdr3_aa: CAAGEDTQYF
cdr3_nt: TGTGCCGCGGGGGAGGATACGCAGTATTTT

j_call: TRBJ1-2
v_call: TRBV5-1
clone_size: NA
d_call: NA
cdr3_aa: CASSLAGGEGYTF
cdr3_nt: TGCGCCAGCAGCTTGGCGGGCGGGGAAGGCTACACCTTC

j_call: TRBJ1-1
v_call: TRBV30
clone_size: large
d_call: NA
cdr3_aa: CAWSTRGSGTEAFF
cdr3_nt: TGTGCCTGGAGTACTCGAGGATCTGGCACTGAAGCTTTCTTT

j_call: TRBJ2-3
v_call: TRBV14
clone_size: NA
d_call: NA
cdr3_aa: CASSQDRGTDTQYF
cdr3_nt: TGTGCCAGCAGCCAAGATCGGGGCACAGATACGCAGTATTTT

j_call: TRBJ2-3
v_call: TRBV18
clone_size: NA
d_call: NA
cdr3_aa: CASSPGSTDTQYF
cdr3_nt: TGTGCCAGCTCACCAGGGAGCACAGATACGCAGTATTTT

j_call: TRBJ2-2
v_call: TRBV5-1
clone_size: NA
d_call: TRBD2
cdr3_aa: CASSLMMIAGPWGTGELFF
cdr3_nt: TGCGCCAGCAGCTTGATGATGATAGCGGGACCTTGGGGGACCGGGGAGCTGTTTTTT

j_call: TRBJ2-3
v_call: TRBV6-5
clone_size: NA
d_call: NA
cdr3_aa: CASREAGDTDTQYF
cdr3_nt: TGTGCCAGCAGGGAAGCGGGTGACACAGATACGCAGTATTTT

j_call: TRBJ2-7
v_call: TRBV5-4
clone_size: NA
d_call: NA
cdr3_aa: CASSARTASYEQYF
cdr3_nt: TGTGCCAGCAGCGCCCGGACAGCCTCCTACGAGCAGTACTTC

j_call: TRBJ2-7
v_call: TRBV7-2
clone_size: NA
d_call: NA
cdr3_aa: CASSIGTPEGQYF
cdr3_nt: TGTGCCAGCTCGATAGGGACTCCTGAGGGGCAGTACTTC

j_call: TRBJ2-5
v_call: TRBV13
clone_size: NA
d_call: TRBD2
cdr3_aa: CASSFRLAQEETQYF
cdr3_nt: TGTGCCAGCAGCTTCCGACTAGCCCAAGAAGAGACCCAGTACTTC